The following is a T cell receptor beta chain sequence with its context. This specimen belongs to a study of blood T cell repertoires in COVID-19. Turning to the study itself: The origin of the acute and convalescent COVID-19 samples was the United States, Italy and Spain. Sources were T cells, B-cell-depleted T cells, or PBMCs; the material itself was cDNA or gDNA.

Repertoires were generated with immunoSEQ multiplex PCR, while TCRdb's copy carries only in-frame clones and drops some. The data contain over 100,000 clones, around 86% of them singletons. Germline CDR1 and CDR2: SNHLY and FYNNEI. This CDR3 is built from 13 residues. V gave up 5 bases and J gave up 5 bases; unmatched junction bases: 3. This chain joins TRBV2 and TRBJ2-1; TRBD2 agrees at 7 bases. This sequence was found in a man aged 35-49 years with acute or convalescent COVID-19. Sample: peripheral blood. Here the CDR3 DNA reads TGTGCCAGCAGTCGGACTAGTGACAATGAGCAGTTCTTC. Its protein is CASSRTSDNEQFF.